This TCR beta chain stems from a study of T cells after yellow fever vaccination. General study findings and limits: Contamination of FACS-sorted repertoires by abundant clonotypes from the bulk population could occur. Only a minor proportion of clonotypes was detected across both CD4 and CD8 compartments. The secondary response showed a weaker magnitude and a faster peak, day 5 versus 15.

This clonotype was detected a few times. Its antigen remains unidentified. 5'RACE template switching added a universal primer site and UMIs to TCR cDNA. TCRdb re-derived calls from the 5' RACE reads in MiXCR, one entry per CDR3 protein. The data show over 250,000 distinct CDR3 sequences, with about 5.2% seen just once and less than 3.5% held by the top ten. CDR3 length: 15 amino acids. CDR1 is DFQATT and CDR2 is SNEGSKA in the germline V gene (reference sequence). Losses at the gene ends were 4 bases for V and 0 bases for J; bases not matched to a gene: 5. This clonotype was obtained from a young man who received the YFV17D yellow fever vaccine. The J gene is TRBJ2-4, the V gene TRBV20-1, with 8 bases lining up with TRBD2. Sequenced material: CD4+ T cells sorted from PBMCs, taken on the day of the yellow fever booster vaccination. The CDR3 DNA reads as TGCAGTGCTACCGAGCGGGGGCTAGCCAAAAACATTCAGTACTTC. Its translation is CSATERGLAKNIQYF.